The 12 T cell receptor beta chains below were found in one sample sequenced in a study of blood T cell repertoires in COVID-19. The protocol was immunoSEQ multiplex PCR, while the TCRdb copy is restricted to in-frame clones and leaves out a portion. The data hold a few hundred thousand clones, with roughly 90% observed a single time. The sequenced material came from peripheral blood. These receptors all stem from a human donor in a cohort sampled during active COVID-19.

The CDR3 DNA follows: TGCAGTGCCAGGGGGTCGGAGACCCAGTACTTC. This encodes CSARGSETQYF. This sequence joins TRBV20-1 and TRBJ2-5; 7 nucleotides line up with TRBD1. CDR1 DFQATT and CDR2 SNEGSKA come from the germline V gene (reference sequence). The CDR3 consists of 11 residues. Unmatched junction bases numbered 3, after V lost 6 bases and J lost 5 bases.

The chain carries TRBV14 and TRBJ2-7, with D maybe TRBD2 (6 bases). V was trimmed by 5 bases and J by 3 bases, leaving 11 bases between them. CDR3 size: 13 residues. CDR1 is SGHDN and CDR2 is FVKESK in the germline V gene. Written as DNA, the CDR3 is TGTGCCAGCAGCTGGGAGGACCGCTACGAGCAGTACTTC. Encoded protein: CASSWEDRYEQYF.

This clone was seen only once. V and J are TRBV12-5 and TRBJ2-1, with D perhaps matching TRBD1 (5 bases). The V gene lost 6 bases and the J gene lost 3 bases, with 15 bases spanning the gap. Per the germline V gene, CDR1 is LGHNT and CDR2 is FRNRAP. This CDR3 region has 15 residues. CDR3 bases: TGTGCTAGTGGCAGCGACAGTACCTTCTACAATGAGCAGTTCTTC. Encoded protein: CASGSDSTFYNEQFF.

The J gene is TRBJ1-2, the V gene TRBV18, with D perhaps TRBD1 (5 bases). Trimming stripped 3 bases from V and 3 bases from J, with 14 bases between. Per the germline V gene, CDR1 is KGHSH and CDR2 is LQKENI. CDR3 size: 15 residues. CDR3 coding DNA: TGTGCCAGCTCACCGGGACTCACTAGGGACTATGGCTACACCTTC. It yields the protein CASSPGLTRDYGYTF. The entire variable domain, with the rest obtained from reference TRBV18 and TRBJ1-2, is as follows: NAGVMQNPRHLVRRRGQEARLRCSPMKGHSHVYWYRQLPEEGLKFMVYLQKENIIDESGMPKERFSAEFPKEGPSILRIQQVVRGDSAAYFCASSPGLTRDYGYTFGSGTRLTVV.

In this sample, this clone turned up a few times. Other DNA variants within this sample encode the same CDR3. The chain is built from TRBV6-2 or TRBV6-3 and TRBJ1-2, with D tentatively TRBD1 (5 bases). V dropped 5 bases and J dropped 4 bases, with 11 bases sitting between them. CDR1 and CDR2 from the germline V gene are MNHEY and SVGEGT. The CDR3 has 13 residues. CDR3 bases: TGTGCCAGCAGTCTACGGGGGAGCTATGGCTACACCTTC. Protein sequence: CASSLRGSYGYTF.

V and J are TRBV13 and TRBJ2-7, with 7 bases identical to TRBD2. Trimming at V came to 4 bases and at J to 4 bases, leaving 4 bases not matched to a gene. Germline values: CDR1 PRHDT, CDR2 FYEKMQ (reference sequence). This CDR3 spans 13 amino acids. CDR3 residues: CASSSQAGYEQYF. CDR3 bases: TGTGCCAGCAGCTCCCAAGCGGGATACGAGCAGTACTTC.

The chain is built from TRBV3-1 (or the pseudogene TRBV3-2) and TRBJ2-7; D is perhaps TRBD1 (5 bases). Germline V gene sequence: CDR1 LGHDT, CDR2 YNNKEL (reference sequence). Trimming cost V 2 bases and J 0 bases, with 8 bases left between them. The CDR3 is made up of 14 amino acids. The CDR3 DNA is TGTGCCAGCAGCCAAACCAGGGCCTCCTACGAGCAGTACTTC. This translates into CASSQTRASYEQYF.

J is TRBJ1-1 and V is TRBV13; possibly TRBD1 for D (5 bases). CDR3 size: 15 residues. Germline CDR1 is PRHDT and CDR2 is FYEKMQ (reference sequence). V was shortened by 5 bases and J by 5 bases, with 18 bases between the two germline ends. The CDR3: CASSIREGARTEAFF. The CDR3 DNA reads TGTGCCAGCAGCATCAGGGAAGGGGCTAGAACTGAAGCTTTCTTT.

The V gene is TRBV9, the J gene TRBJ2-3; tentative D call: TRBD2 (5 bases). The CDR3 contains 14 residues. The ends were cut back, 6 bases at V and 0 bases at J, with 11 bases in the middle. From germline, CDR1 is SGDLS and CDR2 YYNGEE. The CDR3 DNA is TGTGCCAGCAAAAAGGGCGGGAGCACAGATACGCAGTATTTT. It is translated as CASKKGGSTDTQYF.

The J gene is TRBJ2-3, the V gene TRBV6-5; 10 bases map to TRBD1. CDR1 is MNHEY, CDR2 SVGAGI, per germline. The CDR3 is 15 amino acids. V shed 5 bases and J 4 bases; nucleotides not matched to a gene: 6. In DNA, the CDR3 is TGTGCCAGCAGTAAGACAGGGGGCAATGCAGATACGCAGTATTTT. This encodes CASSKTGGNADTQYF.

V and J are TRBV5-1 and TRBJ1-2, with D perhaps matching TRBD1 (6 bases). The CDR3 sequence is 13 residues long. V was clipped by 4 bases and J by 4 bases, with 11 bases between them. Looked up from germline, CDR1 is SGHRS and CDR2 is YFSETQ. The DNA of the CDR3 is TGCGCCAGCAGCCCTGGACAGCTCTATGGCTACACCTTC. This codes for CASSPGQLYGYTF.

This chain joins TRBV27 and TRBJ2-5; 8 nucleotides line up with TRBD2. From germline, CDR1 is MNHEY and CDR2 SMNVEV (reference sequence). The CDR3 extends over 14 amino acids. V lost 1 base to trimming and J lost 4 bases; unmatched junction nucleotides: 2. CDR3 residues: CASSLLGLGETQYF. The CDR3 region has the DNA TGTGCCAGCAGTTTATTGGGACTAGGAGAGACCCAGTACTTC.